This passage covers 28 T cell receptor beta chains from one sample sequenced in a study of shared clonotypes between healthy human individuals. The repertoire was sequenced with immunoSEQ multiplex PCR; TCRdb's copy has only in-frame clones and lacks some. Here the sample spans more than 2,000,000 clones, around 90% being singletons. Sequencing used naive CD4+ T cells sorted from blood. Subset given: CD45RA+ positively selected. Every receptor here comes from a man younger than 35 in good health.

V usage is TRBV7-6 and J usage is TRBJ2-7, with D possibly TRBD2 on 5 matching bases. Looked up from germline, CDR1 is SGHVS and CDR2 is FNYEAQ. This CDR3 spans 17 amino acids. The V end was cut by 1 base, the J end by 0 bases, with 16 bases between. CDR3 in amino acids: CASSLGSLASSSYEQYF. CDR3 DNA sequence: TGTGCCAGCAGCTTAGGGTCCCTAGCTTCGAGCTCCTACGAGCAGTACTTC.

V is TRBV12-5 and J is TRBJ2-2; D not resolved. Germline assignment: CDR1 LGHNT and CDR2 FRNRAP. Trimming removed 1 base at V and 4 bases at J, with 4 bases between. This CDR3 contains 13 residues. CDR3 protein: CASGLGVTGELFF. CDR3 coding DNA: TGTGCTAGTGGTTTGGGGGTCACCGGGGAGCTGTTTTTT.

The CDR3: CASSIMRAGQETQYF. The CDR3 region has the DNA TGTGCCAGTAGTATTATGAGGGCGGGACAAGAGACCCAGTACTTC. The chain combines TRBV19 with TRBJ2-5; a possible D gene is TRBD2 (6 bases). The CDR3 runs 15 residues. Germline CDR1 reads LNHDA; CDR2 reads SQIVND (reference sequence). Between the trimmed V and J ends, which lost 3 bases and 2 bases, there was a span of 13 bases.

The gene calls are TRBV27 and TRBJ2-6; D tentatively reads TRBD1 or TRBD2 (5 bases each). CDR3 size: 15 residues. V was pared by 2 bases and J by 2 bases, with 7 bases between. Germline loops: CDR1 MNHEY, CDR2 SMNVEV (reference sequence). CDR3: CASSLGGTGANVLTF. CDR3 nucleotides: TGTGCCAGCAGTTTAGGGGGTACTGGGGCCAACGTCCTGACTTTC.

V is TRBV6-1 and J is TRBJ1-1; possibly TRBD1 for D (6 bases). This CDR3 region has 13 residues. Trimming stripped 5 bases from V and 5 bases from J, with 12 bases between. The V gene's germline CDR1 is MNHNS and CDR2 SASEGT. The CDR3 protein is CASSPTGYTEAFF. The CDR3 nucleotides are TGTGCCAGCAGTCCAACAGGGTATACTGAAGCTTTCTTT.

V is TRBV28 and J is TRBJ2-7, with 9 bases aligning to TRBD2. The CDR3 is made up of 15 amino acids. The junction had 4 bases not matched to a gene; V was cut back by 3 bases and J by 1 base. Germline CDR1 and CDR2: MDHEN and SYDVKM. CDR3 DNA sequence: TGTGCCAGCAGTTTGGCTAGCGGGATATCCTACGAGCAGTACTTC. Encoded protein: CASSLASGISYEQYF.

In DNA form, the CDR3 reads TGTGCCAGTAGGAACCGGGACAGGGACAATCAGCCCCAGCATTTT. Translated, it gives CASRNRDRDNQPQHF. V usage is TRBV19 and J usage is TRBJ1-5, with 9 bases identical to TRBD1. J gave up 3 bases and V 6 bases, and 6 bases lay outside the gene matches. Germline CDR1 and CDR2: LNHDA and SQIVND (reference sequence). This CDR3 is built from 15 residues.

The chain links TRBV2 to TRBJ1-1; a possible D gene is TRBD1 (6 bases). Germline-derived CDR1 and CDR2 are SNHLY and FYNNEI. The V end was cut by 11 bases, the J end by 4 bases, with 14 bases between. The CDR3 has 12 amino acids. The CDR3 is CAGRGVGTEAFF. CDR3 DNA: TGTGCCGGGAGGGGGGTCGGCACTGAAGCTTTCTTT.

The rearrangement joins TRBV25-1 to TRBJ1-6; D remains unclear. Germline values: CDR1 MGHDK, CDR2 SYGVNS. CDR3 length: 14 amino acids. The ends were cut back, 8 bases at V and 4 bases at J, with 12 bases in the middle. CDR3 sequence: CASRGFGYNSPLHF. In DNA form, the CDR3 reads TGTGCCAGCCGGGGATTCGGGTATAATTCACCCCTCCACTTT.

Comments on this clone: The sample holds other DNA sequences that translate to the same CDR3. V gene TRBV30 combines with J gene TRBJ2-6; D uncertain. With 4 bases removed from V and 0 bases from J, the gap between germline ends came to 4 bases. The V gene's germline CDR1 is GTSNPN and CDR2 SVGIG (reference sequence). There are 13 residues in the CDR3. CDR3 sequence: CAWTPSGANVLTF. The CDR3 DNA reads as TGTGCCTGGACCCCCTCTGGGGCCAACGTCCTGACTTTC.

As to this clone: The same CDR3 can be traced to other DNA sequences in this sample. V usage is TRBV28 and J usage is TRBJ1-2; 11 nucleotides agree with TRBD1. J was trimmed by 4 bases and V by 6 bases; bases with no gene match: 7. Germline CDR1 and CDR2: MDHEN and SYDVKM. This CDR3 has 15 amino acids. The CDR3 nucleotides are TGTGCCAGCAGCCTTCCGGGACAGGGGGTCTATGGCTACACCTTC. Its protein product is CASSLPGQGVYGYTF.

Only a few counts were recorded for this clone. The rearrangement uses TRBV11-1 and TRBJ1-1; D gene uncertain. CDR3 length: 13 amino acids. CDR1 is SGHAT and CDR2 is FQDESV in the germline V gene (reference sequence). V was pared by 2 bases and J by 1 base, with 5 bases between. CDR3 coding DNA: TGTGCCAGCAGCTTAATAGGGAACACTGAAGCTTTCTTT. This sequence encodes CASSLIGNTEAFF.

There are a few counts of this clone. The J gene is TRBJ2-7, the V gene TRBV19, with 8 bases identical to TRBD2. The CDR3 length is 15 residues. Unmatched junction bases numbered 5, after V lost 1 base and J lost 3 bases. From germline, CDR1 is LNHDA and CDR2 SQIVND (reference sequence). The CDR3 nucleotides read TGTGCCAGTAGTATAGGTGGTAGCGGGAACTACGAGCAGTACTTC. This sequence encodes CASSIGGSGNYEQYF.

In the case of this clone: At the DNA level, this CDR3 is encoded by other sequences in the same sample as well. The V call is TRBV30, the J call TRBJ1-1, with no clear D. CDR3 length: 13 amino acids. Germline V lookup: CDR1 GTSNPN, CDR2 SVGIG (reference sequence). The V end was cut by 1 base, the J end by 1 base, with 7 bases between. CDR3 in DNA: TGTGCCTGGAGTGCCGCGGGGAACACTGAAGCTTTCTTT. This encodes CAWSAAGNTEAFF.

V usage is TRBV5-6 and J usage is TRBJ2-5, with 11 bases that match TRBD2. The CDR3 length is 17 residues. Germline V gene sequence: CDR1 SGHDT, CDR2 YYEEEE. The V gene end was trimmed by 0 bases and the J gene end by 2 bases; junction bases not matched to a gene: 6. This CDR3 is CASSLEMRLAGQETQYF. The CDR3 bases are TGTGCCAGCAGCTTGGAAATGCGACTAGCGGGGCAAGAGACCCAGTACTTC.

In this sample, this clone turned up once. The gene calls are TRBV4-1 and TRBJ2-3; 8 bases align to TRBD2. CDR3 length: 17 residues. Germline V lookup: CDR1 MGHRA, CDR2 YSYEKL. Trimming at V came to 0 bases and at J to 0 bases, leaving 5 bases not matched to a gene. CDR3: CASSQERLAKSTDTQYF. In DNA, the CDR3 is TGCGCCAGCAGCCAAGAACGACTAGCGAAAAGCACAGATACGCAGTATTTT.

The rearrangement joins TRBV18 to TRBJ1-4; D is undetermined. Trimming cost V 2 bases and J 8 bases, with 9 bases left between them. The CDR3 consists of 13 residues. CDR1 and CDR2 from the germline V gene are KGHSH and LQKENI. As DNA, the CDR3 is TGTGCCAGCTCACCAAGAACAACAGAAAAACTGTTTTTT. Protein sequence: CASSPRTTEKLFF.

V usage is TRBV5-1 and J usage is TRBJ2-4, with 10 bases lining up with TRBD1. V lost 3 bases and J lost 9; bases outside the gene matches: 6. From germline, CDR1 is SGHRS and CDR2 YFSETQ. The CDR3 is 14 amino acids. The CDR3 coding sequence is TGCGCCAGCAGCTCCGGGACAGGGGAGACCATTCAGTACTTC. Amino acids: CASSSGTGETIQYF.

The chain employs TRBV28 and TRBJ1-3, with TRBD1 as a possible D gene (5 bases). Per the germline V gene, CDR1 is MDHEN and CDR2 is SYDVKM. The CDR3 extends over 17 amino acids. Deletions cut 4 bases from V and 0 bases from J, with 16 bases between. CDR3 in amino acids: CASSSRRDGDSGNTIYF. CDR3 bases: TGTGCCAGCAGTTCCCGAAGGGACGGCGACTCTGGAAACACCATATATTTT.

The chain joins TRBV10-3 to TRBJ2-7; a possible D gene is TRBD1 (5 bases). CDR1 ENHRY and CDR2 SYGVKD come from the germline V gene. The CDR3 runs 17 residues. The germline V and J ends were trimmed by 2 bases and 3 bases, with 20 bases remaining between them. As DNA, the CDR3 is TGTGCCATCAGTGAGGTTAGCCTAGGGAAGGGGTACTACGAGCAGTACTTC. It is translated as CAISEVSLGKGYYEQYF.

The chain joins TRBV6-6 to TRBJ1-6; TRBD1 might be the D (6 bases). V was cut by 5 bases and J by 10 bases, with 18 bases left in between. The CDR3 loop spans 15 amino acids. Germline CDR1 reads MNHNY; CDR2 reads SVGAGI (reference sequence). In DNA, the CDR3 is TGTGCCAGCAGTCAGGTGGGGGGGCAGAACTCACCCCTCCACTTT. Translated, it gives CASSQVGGQNSPLHF.

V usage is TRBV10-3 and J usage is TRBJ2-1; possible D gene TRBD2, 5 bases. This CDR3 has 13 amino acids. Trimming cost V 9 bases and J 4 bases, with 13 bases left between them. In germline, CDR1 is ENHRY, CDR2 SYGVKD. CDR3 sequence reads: CAMAAGGYNEQFF. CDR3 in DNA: TGTGCCATGGCGGCGGGTGGATACAATGAGCAGTTCTTC.

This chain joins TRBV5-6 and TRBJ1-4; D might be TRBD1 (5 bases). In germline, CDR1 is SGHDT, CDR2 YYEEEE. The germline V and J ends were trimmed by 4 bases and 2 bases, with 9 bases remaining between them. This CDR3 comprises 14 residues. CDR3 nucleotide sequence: TGTGCCAGCAGCGTAGGGGCCACTAATGAAAAACTGTTTTTT. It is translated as CASSVGATNEKLFF.

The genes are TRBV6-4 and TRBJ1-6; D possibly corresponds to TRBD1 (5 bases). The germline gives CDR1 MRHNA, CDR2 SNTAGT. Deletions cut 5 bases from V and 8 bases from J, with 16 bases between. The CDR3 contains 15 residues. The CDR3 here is CASSPGPTRDSPLHF. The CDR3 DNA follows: TGTGCCAGCAGTCCCGGGCCTACCAGGGATTCACCCCTCCACTTT.

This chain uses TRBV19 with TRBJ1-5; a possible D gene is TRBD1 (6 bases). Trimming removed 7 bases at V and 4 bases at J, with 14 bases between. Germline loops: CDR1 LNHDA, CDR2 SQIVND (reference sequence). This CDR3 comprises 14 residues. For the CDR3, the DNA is TGTGCCAGTACCCCGGACAGAAGAAATCAGCCCCAGCATTTT. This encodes CASTPDRRNQPQHF.

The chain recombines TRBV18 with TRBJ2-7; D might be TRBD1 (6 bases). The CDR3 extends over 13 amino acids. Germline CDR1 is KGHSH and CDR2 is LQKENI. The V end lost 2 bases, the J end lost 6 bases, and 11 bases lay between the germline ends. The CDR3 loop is CASSPNTGFEQYF. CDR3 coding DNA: TGTGCCAGCTCACCAAACACAGGGTTCGAGCAGTACTTC.

CDR3 DNA sequence: TGTGCCAGCAGGCGGCAGGTGGACAATGAGCAGTTCTTC. It codes for CASRRQVDNEQFF. J is TRBJ2-1 and V is TRBV6-1; D is unresolved. The CDR3 length is 13 residues. Trimming shortened V by 6 bases and J by 5 bases, and 11 bases separated the two germline ends. CDR1 is MNHNS and CDR2 is SASEGT in the germline V gene.

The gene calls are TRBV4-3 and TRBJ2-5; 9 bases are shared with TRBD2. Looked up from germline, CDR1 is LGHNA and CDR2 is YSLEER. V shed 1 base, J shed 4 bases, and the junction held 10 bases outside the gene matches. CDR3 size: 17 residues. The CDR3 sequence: CASSQGGGREGLETQYF. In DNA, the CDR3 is TGCGCCAGCAGCCAAGGAGGCGGGCGGGAGGGCCTAGAGACCCAGTACTTC.